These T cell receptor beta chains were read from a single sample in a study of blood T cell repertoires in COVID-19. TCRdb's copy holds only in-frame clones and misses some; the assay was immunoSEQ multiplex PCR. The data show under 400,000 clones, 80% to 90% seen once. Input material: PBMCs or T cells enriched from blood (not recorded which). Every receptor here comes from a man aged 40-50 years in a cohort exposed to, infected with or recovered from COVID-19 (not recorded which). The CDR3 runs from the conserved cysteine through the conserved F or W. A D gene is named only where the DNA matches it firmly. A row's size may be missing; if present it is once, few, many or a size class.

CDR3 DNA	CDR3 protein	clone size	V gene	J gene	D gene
TGTGCCAGCAGCTCTTCCACAGGGACGAGCTCCTACGAGCAGTACTTC	CASSSSTGTSSYEQYF	-	TRBV7-6	TRBJ2-7	-
TGTGCCAGCAGCAAAGGACTGGCAACCTACGAGCAGTACTTC	CASSKGLATYEQYF	-	TRBV21-1	TRBJ2-7	-
TGTGCCAGCTCACCAGGACAGATCTACGAGCAGTACTTC	CASSPGQIYEQYF	-	TRBV18	TRBJ2-7	-
TGTGCCAGCTCACAGGGACATGAATTCGGAAACACCATATATTTT	CASSQGHEFGNTIYF	-	TRBV18	TRBJ1-3	-
TGTGCCAGTAGTCGTTCAGGGGGGCGTCAAGAGACCCAGTACTTC	CASSRSGGRQETQYF	-	TRBV19	TRBJ2-5	-
TGTGCCAGCAGCTCCCCCCACACAGGCAGGGTGGACGAGCAGTACTTC	CASSSPHTGRVDEQYF	-	TRBV7-9	TRBJ2-7	-
TGCGCCAGCAGCTTGGGTGGGACAGGGGGCGGCACTGAAGCTTTCTTT	CASSLGGTGGGTEAFF	-	TRBV5-1	TRBJ1-1	TRBD1
TGTGCCAGCAGTGAAGCGCAGCGGGCGAGGAGCGAGCAGTACTTC	CASSEAQRARSEQYF	few	TRBV2	TRBJ2-7	-
TGTGCCAGCAGCCAAGACCTAACCGGGGAGCTGTTTTTT	CASSQDLTGELFF	-	TRBV14	TRBJ2-2	-
TGTGCCAGCAGCCAGGGACTAGCGGGAGAACCCCAGTACTTC	CASSQGLAGEPQYF	-	TRBV7-7	TRBJ2-7	TRBD2
TGCGCCAGCAGCTTGGCTTTAGGGGTTCATGCTTATGGCTACACCTTC	CASSLALGVHAYGYTF	-	TRBV5-1	TRBJ1-2	-
TGTGCCAGCAGTCCCACAGGGGTCGGGTCACCCCTCCACTTT	CASSPTGVGSPLHF	few	TRBV7-9	TRBJ1-6	TRBD1
TGTGCCAGCAGCTCTGGACAGGATTATGGCTACACCTTC	CASSSGQDYGYTF	-	TRBV5-4	TRBJ1-2	TRBD1
TGTGCCTGGACGTATCGCAATGAGCAGTTCTTC	CAWTYRNEQFF	-	TRBV30	TRBJ2-1	-
TGCAGCGTTGGGGGGGATGGCTACACCTTC	CSVGGDGYTF	-	TRBV29-1	TRBJ1-2	-
TGTGCCAGCAGCCGCGGACTAGCGGGAGGGCCAGGAACGGGGGAGCAGTACTTC	CASSRGLAGGPGTGEQYF	-	TRBV4-2	TRBJ2-7	TRBD2
TGTGCCAGCAGCCAGGGTTTCAGGGAAGAAGCTTTCTTT	CASSQGFREEAFF	-	TRBV14	TRBJ1-1	-
TGCGCCAGCGTAGAGAGCTCCTACGAGCAGTACTTC	CASVESSYEQYF	-	TRBV23-1	TRBJ2-7	-
TGTGCCAGCAGCTTAGGGACTAGCGGGGGGGGGCAGTTCTTC	CASSLGTSGGGQFF	-	TRBV11-2	TRBJ2-1	TRBD2
TGTGCCAGCAGCGATCCGGGACAGGGAACCGGGGAGCTGTTTTTT	CASSDPGQGTGELFF	-	TRBV25-1	TRBJ2-2	TRBD1
TGTGCCAGCAGTGAGCGGGAGAGCACAGATACGCAGTATTTT	CASSERESTDTQYF	-	TRBV6-4	TRBJ2-3	TRBD2
TGTGCCAGCAGCTTGGTGCCAGGGCGAAACACTGAAGCTTTCTTT	CASSLVPGRNTEAFF	-	TRBV5-6	TRBJ1-1	-
TGCGCCAGCAGCTTTGGGGACTCTCGCTACAATGAGCAGTTCTTC	CASSFGDSRYNEQFF	-	TRBV5-1	TRBJ2-1	-
TGTGCCAGCAGGCCTACTAGTTTGGCCTACAATGAGCAGTTCTTC	CASRPTSLAYNEQFF	-	TRBV28	TRBJ2-1	-
TGTGCCACCAGCAGAGCAGTAGCGGGAGGCCTTACTCGCGCAGATACGCAGTATTTT	CATSRAVAGGLTRADTQYF	-	TRBV15	TRBJ2-3	TRBD2
TGTGCCAGCAGCAAGGACAGGGGGCGCGGAGGTGCGAACACTGAAGCTTTCTTT	CASSKDRGRGGANTEAFF	-	TRBV21-1	TRBJ1-1	-
TGTGCCAGCAGAGGGGTTGACTATGGCTACACCTTC	CASRGVDYGYTF	-	TRBV28	TRBJ1-2	-
TGTGCCACAGCGTCACGTCCCAATCAGCCCCAGCATTTT	CATASRPNQPQHF	once	TRBV19	TRBJ1-5	-
TGTGCCATCAGTGCGAGCGGGTTGGAGCAGTTCTTC	CAISASGLEQFF	-	TRBV10-3	TRBJ2-1	-
TGTGCCAGCAGTGAACAGGGCAACACTGAAGCTTTCTTT	CASSEQGNTEAFF	-	TRBV2	TRBJ1-1	-
TGTGCCAGCAGCTTGGCAAATCTAGCGGGAGGGCCCAATGAGCAGTTCTTC	CASSLANLAGGPNEQFF	-	TRBV5-6	TRBJ2-1	TRBD2
TGTGCCAGTAGTATCGAGGGTAGGAGTGAAAAACTGTTTTTT	CASSIEGRSEKLFF	-	TRBV19	TRBJ1-4	-
TGCAGCGTTGTTACAGGGGGCGGGTACGAGCAGTACTTC	CSVVTGGGYEQYF	-	TRBV29-1	TRBJ2-7	TRBD1
TGTGCCTGGAGGAACGGTGCTCGGACCCAGTACTTC	CAWRNGARTQYF	-	TRBV30	TRBJ2-5	-
TGCGCCAGCAGCTTGATGGCGGGGGCCAGCGGGAGGGGGCAGTTCTTC	CASSLMAGASGRGQFF	-	TRBV5-1	TRBJ2-1	TRBD2
TGTGCCAGCAGACGACAGTTAGGGCTTGCAACTAATGAAAAACTGTTTTTT	CASRRQLGLATNEKLFF	-	TRBV28	TRBJ1-4	-
TGTGCCAGCAGTTTAACGAAGGGGCTGGCTTTCTTT	CASSLTKGLAFF	-	TRBV28	TRBJ1-1	-
TGCAGCGTTGAAGGGCCGGGAGGCACAGATACGCAGTATTTT	CSVEGPGGTDTQYF	-	TRBV29-1	TRBJ2-3	-
TGTGCCAGCAGCAAAGACAGGCCCCCTGAGCAGTACTTC	CASSKDRPPEQYF	-	TRBV5-5	TRBJ2-7	-
TGTGCCAGCAGCTCACCCTCAGGGAAGGGGGAGACCCAGTACTTC	CASSSPSGKGETQYF	-	TRBV7-2	TRBJ2-5	-
TGTGCCAGCAGCTTGAGTCTAGGGAACACCGGGGAGCTGTTTTTT	CASSLSLGNTGELFF	-	TRBV5-6	TRBJ2-2	-
TGTGCCAGCAGGGTCGGGAGGGACAATGAGCAGTTCTTC	CASRVGRDNEQFF	-	TRBV27	TRBJ2-1	TRBD2
TGTGCCAGCAGCTTAGCGCGCGGGTCAAATGAGCAGTTCTTC	CASSLARGSNEQFF	-	TRBV7-2	TRBJ2-1	-
TGTGCCAGCAGTTACCGTAGCGGGAGCTATTACGAGCAGTACTTC	CASSYRSGSYYEQYF	-	TRBV27	TRBJ2-7	TRBD2
TGTGCCAGCAGTTACTCCCAGGGGGCTGCTGAAGCTTTCTTT	CASSYSQGAAEAFF	-	TRBV6-6	TRBJ1-1	TRBD1
TGTGCCTGGAGTCCCGCGACAAGCTACTATAATTCACCCCTCCACTTT	CAWSPATSYYNSPLHF	many	TRBV30	TRBJ1-6	-
TGTGCCAGCAGCCCCCGAGTGGCTGGAAACACCATATATTTT	CASSPRVAGNTIYF	-	TRBV7-2	TRBJ1-3	-
TGTGCCAGCAGTACCCGGGGGTTTCCTGGAAACACCATATATTTT	CASSTRGFPGNTIYF	-	TRBV27	TRBJ1-3	-
TGTGCCAGCAGCTTGACAGGCATATCTGGAAACACCATATATTTT	CASSLTGISGNTIYF	-	TRBV7-9	TRBJ1-3	-
TGTGCCAGCAGCTTCCGGAGAGACACCGGGGAGCTGTTTTTT	CASSFRRDTGELFF	few	TRBV11-2	TRBJ2-2	-
TGTGCCAGCAGCCAAGGACAGGCGATTCAGCACTTC	CASSQGQAIQHF	-	TRBV3-1/TRBV3-2	TRBJ2-4	-
TGTGCCACCAGAGACACTTTAAACACTGAAGCTTTCTTT	CATRDTLNTEAFF	-	TRBV24-1	TRBJ1-1	-
TGTGCCAGCAGTGAGGTCGGGACAGAAACCGGGGAGCTGTTTTTT	CASSEVGTETGELFF	-	TRBV2	TRBJ2-2	TRBD1
TGTGCCAGCAGCGACAGATACGGCGTCCCAAACACCGGGGAGCTGTTTTTT	CASSDRYGVPNTGELFF	once	TRBV9	TRBJ2-2	-
TGTGCCAGCAGTTTAACGCAGACTAACTATGGCTACACCTTC	CASSLTQTNYGYTF	-	TRBV28	TRBJ1-2	-
TGTGCCAGCAGCTTGAGGGGCACTCAAGAGACCCAGTACTTC	CASSLRGTQETQYF	-	TRBV5-4	TRBJ2-5	-
TGCGCCACCAAGCAAAGCTCCTATAATTCACCCCTCCACTTT	CATKQSSYNSPLHF	-	TRBV5-1	TRBJ1-6	-
TGTGCCAGCGGGGTAGCGGGATCCTACAATGAGCAGTTCTTC	CASGVAGSYNEQFF	-	TRBV3-1/TRBV3-2	TRBJ2-1	TRBD2
TGCGCCAGCAGCTTGGGGACAGGGCCCGAGGATGAGCAGTTCTTC	CASSLGTGPEDEQFF	-	TRBV5-1	TRBJ2-1	TRBD1
TGTGCCAGCTCACCGCCGGGACAGGGATTCGAAGCTTTCTTT	CASSPPGQGFEAFF	-	TRBV18	TRBJ1-1	TRBD1